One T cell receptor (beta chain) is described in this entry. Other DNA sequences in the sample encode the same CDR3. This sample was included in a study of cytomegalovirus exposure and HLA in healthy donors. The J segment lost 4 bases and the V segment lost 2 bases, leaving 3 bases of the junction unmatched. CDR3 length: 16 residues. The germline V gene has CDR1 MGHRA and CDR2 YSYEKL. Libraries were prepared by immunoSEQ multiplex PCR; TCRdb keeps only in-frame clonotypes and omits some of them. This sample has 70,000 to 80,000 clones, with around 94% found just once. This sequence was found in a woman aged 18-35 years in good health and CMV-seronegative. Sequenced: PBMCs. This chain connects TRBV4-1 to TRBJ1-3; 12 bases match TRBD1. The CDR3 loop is CASSQWDRGLGNTIYF. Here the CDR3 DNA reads TGCGCCAGCAGCCAATGGGACAGGGGGCTAGGAAACACCATATATTTT.